Each of the 21 T cell receptor beta chains below was sequenced from the same sample in a study of cytomegalovirus exposure and HLA in healthy donors. The PCR made use of 60 Vbeta and 13 Jbeta primers. Assay used: immunoSEQ multiplex PCR; TCRdb lists only in-frame clones, some missing. This repertoire shows 150,000 to 200,000 clones, 70% to 80% found once; its top ten account for just over 2%. The sample taken for sequencing was PBMCs. The receptors originated from a woman aged 25 to 39 in good health and CMV-seropositive.

The V call is TRBV21-1, the J call TRBJ1-5. TRBV21-1 is shown as a pseudogene. The CDR3 has 14 residues. CDR3 amino acids: CASSPAYSNQPQHF. The CDR3 DNA follows: TGTGCCAGCAGCCCCGCGTATAGCAATCAGCCCCAGCATTTT.

The gene calls are TRBV2 and TRBJ1-2; maybe TRBD1 (5 bases). CDR1 and CDR2 (germline): SNHLY, FYNNEI. This CDR3 spans 17 amino acids. Between the trimmed V and J ends, which lost 0 bases and 3 bases, there was a span of 17 bases. The CDR3 reads CASSEAQGPIRDYGYTF. The DNA of the CDR3 is TGTGCCAGCAGTGAAGCGCAGGGTCCGATTCGAGACTATGGCTACACCTTC.

V is TRBV5-1 and J is TRBJ1-1, with D uncertain. Trimming took off 4 bases at V and 1 base at J, with 11 bases between the two ends. Germline loops: CDR1 SGHRS, CDR2 YFSETQ. This CDR3 is 14 amino acids long. Here the CDR3 reads CASSQNPGNTEAFF. DNA for the CDR3: TGCGCCAGCAGCCAGAACCCGGGGAACACTGAAGCTTTCTTT.

The chain carries TRBV9 and TRBJ1-2, with 7 bases that match TRBD1. CDR3 size: 15 residues. Germline trimming cut 3 bases from V and 0 bases from J; bases unmatched to any gene: 5. Looked up from germline, CDR1 is SGDLS and CDR2 is YYNGEE. This chain's CDR3 is CASSASTGSNYGYTF. CDR3 coding DNA: TGTGCCAGCAGCGCATCGACAGGGTCTAACTATGGCTACACCTTC.

The table lists this clone with a few counts. V usage is TRBV9 and J usage is TRBJ2-1; D is possibly TRBD2 (6 bases). Looked up from germline, CDR1 is SGDLS and CDR2 is YYNGEE. The length of the CDR3 is 17 residues. Trimming shortened V by 4 bases and J by 1 base, and 18 bases separated the two germline ends. In nucleotides, the CDR3 is TGTGCCAGCAGCCCCTTCCACGGGGGAGTTTCCTACAATGAGCAGTTCTTC. Protein product: CASSPFHGGVSYNEQFF.

V and J are TRBV18 and TRBJ1-1; D unresolved. Trimming took off 6 bases at V and 1 base at J, with 9 bases between the two ends. The CDR3 contains 13 residues. The germline CDR1 and CDR2 sequences are KGHSH and LQKENI. The CDR3 reads CASSGGRNTEAFF. CDR3 nucleotides: TGTGCCAGCTCCGGTGGGAGGAACACTGAAGCTTTCTTT.

This clone was seen a single time. The chain carries TRBV28 and TRBJ1-2; D uncertain. The germline CDR1 and CDR2 sequences are MDHEN and SYDVKM. The germline V and J ends were trimmed by 4 bases and 7 bases, with 13 bases remaining between them. The length of the CDR3 is 13 residues. The CDR3 DNA sequence: TGTGCCAGCAGTTCCGGGAGACGGGGTGGCTACACCTTC. Translation gives CASSSGRRGGYTF.

The chain employs TRBV7-2 and TRBJ1-5, with 11 bases matching TRBD1. CDR1 and CDR2 from the germline V gene are SGHTA and FQGNSA. V shed 5 bases, J shed 6 bases, and the junction held 9 bases outside the gene matches. CDR3 size: 16 residues. The CDR3 loop reads CASSARTGGSIQPQHF. DNA for the CDR3: TGTGCCAGCAGCGCCCGGACAGGGGGCTCAATTCAGCCCCAGCATTTT.

V gene TRBV7-2 combines with J gene TRBJ2-3, with TRBD1 matching 7 bases. The germline V gene encodes CDR1 SGHTA and CDR2 FQGNSA. There are 15 residues in the CDR3. V shed 5 bases, J shed 4 bases, and the junction held 9 bases outside the gene matches. CDR3 sequence (DNA): TGTGCCAGCAGCCTCGGGACAGTTGGCGCAGATACGCAGTATTTT. Its translation is CASSLGTVGADTQYF. The complete variable domain, with remaining parts taken from reference TRBV7-2 and TRBJ2-3, reads GAGVSQSPSNKVTEKGKDVELRCDPISGHTALYWYRQSLGQGLEFLIYFQGNSAPDKSGLPSDRFSAERTGGSVSTLTIQRTQQEDSAVYLCASSLGTVGADTQYFGPGTRLTVL.

V gene TRBV25-1 combines with J gene TRBJ2-4; 9 bases fit TRBD2. The CDR3 loop spans 16 amino acids. J lost 0 bases, V lost 4 bases, and 4 bases had no gene match. Germline CDR1 reads MGHDK; CDR2 reads SYGVNS. As DNA, the CDR3 is TGTGCCAGCAGTGGCGGGGGGGTGCTAGCCAAAAACATTCAGTACTTC. Amino acids: CASSGGGVLAKNIQYF. The full variable domain, its missing parts supplied by reference TRBV25-1 and TRBJ2-4, is EADIYQTPRYLVIGTGKKITLECSQTMGHDKMYWYQQDPGMELHLIHYSYGVNSTEKGDLSSESTVSRIRTEHFPLTLESARPSHTSQYLCASSGGGVLAKNIQYFGAGTRLSVL.

The chain combines TRBV6-5 with TRBJ2-3; 7 bases are shared with TRBD2. CDR3 length equals 16 residues. The germline V gene encodes CDR1 MNHEY and CDR2 SVGAGI. V dropped 0 bases and J dropped 0; count of bases not matched to a gene: 3. The CDR3 here is CASSYSGRGSTDTQYF. The CDR3 DNA reads as TGTGCCAGCAGTTACTCAGGGAGGGGAAGCACAGATACGCAGTATTTT.

The chain combines TRBV7-2 with TRBJ1-2; the match to TRBD1 covers 9 bases. CDR1 is SGHTA, CDR2 FQGNSA, per germline. The CDR3 has 16 amino acids. V lost 1 base and J lost 4; bases outside the gene matches: 7. The CDR3 bases are TGTGCCAGCAGCTTAGAAGGGATACAGGGGGCCTATGGCTACACCTTC. The encoded protein is CASSLEGIQGAYGYTF.

The chain recombines TRBV30 with TRBJ2-3; 8 bases are a match to TRBD2. With V trimmed by 7 bases and J by 1 base, 7 bases remained unmatched. Germline CDR1 GTSNPN, CDR2 SVGIG (reference sequence). This CDR3 region has 14 residues. CDR3 loop: CAFNPTSGTDTQYF. DNA for the CDR3: TGTGCCTTTAACCCGACTAGCGGCACAGATACGCAGTATTTT.

The V call is TRBV10-1, the J call TRBJ2-7; D ambiguous. CDR3 length: 12 amino acids. Trimming took 3 bases from V and 6 from J, leaving 9 bases between them. Germline CDR1 reads WNHNN; CDR2 reads SYGVQD (reference sequence). The CDR3 loop reads CASSENQAEQYF. The CDR3 DNA reads TGCGCCAGCAGTGAAAATCAAGCCGAGCAGTACTTC.

V usage is TRBV15 and J usage is TRBJ1-1; the D is unclear. Trimming pared 5 bases from V and 1 base from J, leaving 8 bases between. Germline V CDR1 and CDR2: LNHNV, YYDKDF (reference sequence). This CDR3 is 13 amino acids long. Here the CDR3 DNA reads TGTGCCACCAGCCTGGCTTGGAACACTGAAGCTTTCTTT. Amino acid sequence: CATSLAWNTEAFF.

V is TRBV18 and J is TRBJ2-1; tentatively, D is TRBD2 (5 bases). V was trimmed by 2 bases and J by 6 bases, leaving 11 bases between them. The CDR3 length is 14 residues. Germline CDR1 and CDR2: KGHSH and LQKENI. The CDR3 DNA is TGTGCCAGCTCACCAACCGGTGGAGGCAATGAGCAGTTCTTC. It translates to CASSPTGGGNEQFF.

V usage is TRBV2 and J usage is TRBJ2-3; 9 bases match TRBD2. Per the germline V gene, CDR1 is SNHLY and CDR2 is FYNNEI. Trimming cost V 1 base and J 0 bases; bases outside gene matches: 2. The CDR3 sequence is 16 residues long. CDR3 sequence reads: CASSEGLAVSTDTQYF. The CDR3 region has the DNA TGTGCCAGCAGTGAAGGACTAGCGGTTAGCACAGATACGCAGTATTTT.

This chain links TRBV6-1 with TRBJ1-2; tentatively, D is TRBD1 (5 bases). Trimming stripped 5 bases from V and 5 bases from J, with 6 bases between. Germline V gene sequence: CDR1 MNHNS, CDR2 SASEGT. This CDR3 is 11 amino acids long. CDR3 region: CASSRQYGYTF. The DNA for the CDR3 is TGTGCCAGCAGTCGACAGTATGGCTACACCTTC.

The rearrangement joins TRBV10-1 to TRBJ1-2; 9 nucleotides match TRBD1. With 7 bases clipped from V and 2 bases from J, the junction kept 11 bases outside the gene matches. This CDR3 comprises 16 residues. Germline V gene data show CDR1 as WNHNN and CDR2 as SYGVQD (reference sequence). CDR3 nucleotides: TGCGCCAGCAAACGGGGCCTACAGGGGGCCAACTATGGCTACACCTTC. Translation: CASKRGLQGANYGYTF.

This clone was seen once. The CDR3 spells CASTWGRDQPQHF. For the CDR3, the DNA is TGTGCCAGCACCTGGGGGAGGGATCAGCCCCAGCATTTT. The chain recombines TRBV28 with TRBJ1-5; weak D call: TRBD1 (5 bases). The CDR3 is made up of 13 amino acids. Looked up from germline, CDR1 is MDHEN and CDR2 is SYDVKM. V gave up 7 bases and J gave up 5 bases, with 12 bases separating them.

The gene calls are TRBV10-3 and TRBJ1-1; possibly TRBD1 for D (5 bases). Germline CDR1 reads ENHRY; CDR2 reads SYGVKD. The CDR3 loop spans 14 amino acids. The germline V and J ends were trimmed by 8 bases and 6 bases, with 19 bases remaining between them. The CDR3 sequence: CAIGLGLGWSEAFF. CDR3 nucleotide sequence: TGTGCCATCGGGCTGGGACTGGGATGGTCTGAAGCTTTCTTT.